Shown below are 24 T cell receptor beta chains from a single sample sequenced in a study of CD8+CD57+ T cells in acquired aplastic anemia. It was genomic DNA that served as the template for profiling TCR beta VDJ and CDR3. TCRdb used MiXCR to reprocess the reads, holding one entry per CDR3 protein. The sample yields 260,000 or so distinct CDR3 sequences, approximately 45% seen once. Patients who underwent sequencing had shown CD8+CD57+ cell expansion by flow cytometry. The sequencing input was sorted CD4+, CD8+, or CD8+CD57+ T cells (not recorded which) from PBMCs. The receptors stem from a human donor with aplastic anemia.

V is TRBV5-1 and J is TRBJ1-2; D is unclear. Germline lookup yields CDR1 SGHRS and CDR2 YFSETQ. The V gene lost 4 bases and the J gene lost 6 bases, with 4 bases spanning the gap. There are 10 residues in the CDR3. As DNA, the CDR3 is TGCGCCAGCAGCCGGGATGGCTACACCTTC. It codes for CASSRDGYTF. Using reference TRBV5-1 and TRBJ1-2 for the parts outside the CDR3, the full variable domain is KAGVTQTPRYLIKTRGQQVTLSCSPISGHRSVSWYQQTPGQGLQFLFEYFSETQRNKGNFPGRFSGRQFSNSRSEMNVSTLELGDSALYLCASSRDGYTFGSGTRLTVV.

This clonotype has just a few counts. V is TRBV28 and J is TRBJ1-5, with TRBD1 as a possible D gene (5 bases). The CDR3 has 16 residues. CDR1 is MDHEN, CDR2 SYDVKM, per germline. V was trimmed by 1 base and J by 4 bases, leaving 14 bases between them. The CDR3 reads CASSLFPGDRNQPQHF. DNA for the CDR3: TGTGCCAGCAGTTTATTTCCTGGGGACCGAAATCAGCCCCAGCATTTT.

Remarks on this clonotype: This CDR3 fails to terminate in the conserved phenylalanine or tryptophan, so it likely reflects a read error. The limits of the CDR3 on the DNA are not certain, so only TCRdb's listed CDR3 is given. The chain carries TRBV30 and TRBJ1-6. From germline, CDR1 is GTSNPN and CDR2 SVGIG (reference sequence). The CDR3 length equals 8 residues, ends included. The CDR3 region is CAWSLGSG.

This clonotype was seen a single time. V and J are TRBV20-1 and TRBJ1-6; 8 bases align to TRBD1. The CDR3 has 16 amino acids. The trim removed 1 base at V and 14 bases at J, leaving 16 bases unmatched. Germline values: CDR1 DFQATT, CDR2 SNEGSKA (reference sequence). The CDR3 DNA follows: TGCAGTGCTAGAGTATTAGGGACAGGTGGGGATGGGTCCCTCCACTTT. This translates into CSARVLGTGGDGSLHF.

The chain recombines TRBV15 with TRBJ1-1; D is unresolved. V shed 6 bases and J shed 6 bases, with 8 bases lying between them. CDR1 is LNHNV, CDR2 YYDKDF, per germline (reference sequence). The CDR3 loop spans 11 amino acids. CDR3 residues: CATSSGAEAFF. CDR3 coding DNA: TGTGCCACCAGTTCTGGGGCTGAAGCTTTCTTT.

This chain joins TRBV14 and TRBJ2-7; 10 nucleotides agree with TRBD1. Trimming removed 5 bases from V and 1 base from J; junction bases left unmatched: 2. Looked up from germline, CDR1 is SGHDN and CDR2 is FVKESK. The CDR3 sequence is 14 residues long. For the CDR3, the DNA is TGTGCCAGCAGCACGGGACAGGGGTCCTACGAGCAGTACGTC. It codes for CASSTGQGSYEQYV.

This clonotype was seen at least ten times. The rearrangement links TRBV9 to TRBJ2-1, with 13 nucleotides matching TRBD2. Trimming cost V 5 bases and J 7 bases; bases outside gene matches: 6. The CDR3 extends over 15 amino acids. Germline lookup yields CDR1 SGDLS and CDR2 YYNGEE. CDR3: CASRPGTSGTNEQFF. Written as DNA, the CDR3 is TGTGCCAGCAGACCAGGGACTAGCGGGACGAATGAGCAGTTCTTC.

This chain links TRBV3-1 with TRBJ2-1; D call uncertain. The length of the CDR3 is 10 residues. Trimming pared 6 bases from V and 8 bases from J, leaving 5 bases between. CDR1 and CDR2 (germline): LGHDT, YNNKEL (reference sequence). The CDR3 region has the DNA TGTGCCAGCAGTGACGATGAGCAGTTCTTC. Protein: CASSDDEQFF.

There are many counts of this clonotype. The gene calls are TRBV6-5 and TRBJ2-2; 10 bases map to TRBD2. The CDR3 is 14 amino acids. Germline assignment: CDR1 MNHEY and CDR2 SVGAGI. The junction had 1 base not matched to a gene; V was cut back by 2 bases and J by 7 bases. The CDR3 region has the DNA TGTGCCAGCAGTTACCTAGCGGGGGACGGGGAGCTGTTTTTT. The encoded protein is CASSYLAGDGELFF.

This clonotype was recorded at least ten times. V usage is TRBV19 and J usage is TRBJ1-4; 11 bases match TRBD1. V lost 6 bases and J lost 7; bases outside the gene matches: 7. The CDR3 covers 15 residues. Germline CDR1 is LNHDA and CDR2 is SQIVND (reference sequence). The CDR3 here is CASSQGGTGGEKLFF. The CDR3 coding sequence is TGTGCCAGTAGCCAAGGGGGGACAGGGGGTGAAAAACTGTTTTTT.

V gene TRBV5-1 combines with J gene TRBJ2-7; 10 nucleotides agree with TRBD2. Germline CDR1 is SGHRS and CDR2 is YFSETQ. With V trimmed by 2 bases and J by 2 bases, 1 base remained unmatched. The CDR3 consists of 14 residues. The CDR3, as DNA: TGCGCCAGCAGCTTCAGCGGGGGGGCCTACGAGCAGTACTTC. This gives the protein CASSFSGGAYEQYF.

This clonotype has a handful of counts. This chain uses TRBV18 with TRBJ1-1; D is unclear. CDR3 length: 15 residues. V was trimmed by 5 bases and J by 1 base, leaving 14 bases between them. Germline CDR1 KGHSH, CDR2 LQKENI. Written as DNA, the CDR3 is TGTGCCAGCTCAACGTCGGAGGGCCAGAACACTGAAGCTTTCTTT. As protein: CASSTSEGQNTEAFF.

DNA of the CDR3: TGTGCCAGTAGGACTAGCGGGGGGCCACAAGAGACCCAGTACTTC. Translation gives CASRTSGGPQETQYF. The genes are TRBV25-1 and TRBJ2-5; TRBD2 aligns across 14 bases. V trimming: 9 bases; J trimming: 2 bases; junction bases outside the gene matches: 5. The CDR3 length is 15 residues. Looked up from germline, CDR1 is MGHDK and CDR2 is SYGVNS.

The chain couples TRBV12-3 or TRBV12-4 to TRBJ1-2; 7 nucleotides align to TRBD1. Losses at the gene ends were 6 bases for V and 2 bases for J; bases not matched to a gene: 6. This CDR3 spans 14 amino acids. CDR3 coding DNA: TGTGCCAGCAGGCAAACAGGGGAGAACTATGGCTACACCTTC. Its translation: CASRQTGENYGYTF.

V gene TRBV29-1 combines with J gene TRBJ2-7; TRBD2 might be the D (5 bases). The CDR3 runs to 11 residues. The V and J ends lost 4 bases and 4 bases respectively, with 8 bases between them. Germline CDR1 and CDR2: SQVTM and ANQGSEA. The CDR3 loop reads CSVGAEYEQYF. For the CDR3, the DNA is TGCAGCGTTGGAGCGGAATACGAGCAGTACTTC.

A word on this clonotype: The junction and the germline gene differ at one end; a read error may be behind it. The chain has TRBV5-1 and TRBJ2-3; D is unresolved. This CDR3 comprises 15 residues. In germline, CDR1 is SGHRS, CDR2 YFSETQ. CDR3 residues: CASSVDTQPGDTQYF. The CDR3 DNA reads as TGTGCCAGCAGCGTAGATACTCAACCAGGAGATACGCAGTATTTT.

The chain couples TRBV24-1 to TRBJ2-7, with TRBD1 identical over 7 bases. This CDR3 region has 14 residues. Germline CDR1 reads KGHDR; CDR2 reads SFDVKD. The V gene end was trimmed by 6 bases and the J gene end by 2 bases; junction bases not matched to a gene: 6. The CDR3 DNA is TGTGCCACCAGTCGGCAGGGGGTTCCCTACGAGCAGTACTTC. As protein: CATSRQGVPYEQYF.

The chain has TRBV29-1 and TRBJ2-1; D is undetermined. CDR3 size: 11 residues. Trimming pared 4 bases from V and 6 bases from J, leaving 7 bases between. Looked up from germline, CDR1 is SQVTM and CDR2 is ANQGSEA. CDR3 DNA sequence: TGCAGCGTTGTAAACGGCAATGAGCAGTTCTTC. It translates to CSVVNGNEQFF.

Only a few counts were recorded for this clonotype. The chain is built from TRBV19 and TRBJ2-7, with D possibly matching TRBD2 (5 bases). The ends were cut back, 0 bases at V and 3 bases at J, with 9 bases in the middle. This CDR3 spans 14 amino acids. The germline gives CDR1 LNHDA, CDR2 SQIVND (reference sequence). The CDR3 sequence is CASSIDGESYEQYF. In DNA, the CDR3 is TGTGCCAGTAGTATAGATGGGGAGAGCTACGAGCAGTACTTC.

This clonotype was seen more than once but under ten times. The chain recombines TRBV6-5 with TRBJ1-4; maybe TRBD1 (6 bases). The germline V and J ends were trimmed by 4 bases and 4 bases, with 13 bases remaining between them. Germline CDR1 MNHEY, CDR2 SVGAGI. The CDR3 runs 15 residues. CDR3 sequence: CASSSGRGYNEKLFF. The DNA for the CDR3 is TGTGCCAGCAGTTCGGGGAGGGGGTATAATGAAAAACTGTTTTTT.

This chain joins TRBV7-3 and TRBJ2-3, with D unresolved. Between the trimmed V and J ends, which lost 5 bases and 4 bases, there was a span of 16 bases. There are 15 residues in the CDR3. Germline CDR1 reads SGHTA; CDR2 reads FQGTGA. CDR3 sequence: CASSPSTTYADTQYF. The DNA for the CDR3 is TGTGCCAGCAGCCCGTCTACTACATACGCAGATACGCAGTATTTT.

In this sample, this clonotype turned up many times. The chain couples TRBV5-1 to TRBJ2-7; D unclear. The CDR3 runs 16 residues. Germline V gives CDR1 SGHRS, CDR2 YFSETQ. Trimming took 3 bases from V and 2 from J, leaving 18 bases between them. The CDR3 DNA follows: TGCGCCAGCAGCTCCCTGACCCGTCCGGCGCCCTACGAGCAGTACTTC. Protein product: CASSSLTRPAPYEQYF.

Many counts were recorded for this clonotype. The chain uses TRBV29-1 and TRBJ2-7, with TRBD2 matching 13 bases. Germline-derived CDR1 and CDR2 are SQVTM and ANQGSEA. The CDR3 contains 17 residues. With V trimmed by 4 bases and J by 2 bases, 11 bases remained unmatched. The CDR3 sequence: CSVVPFSGTSGAYEQYF. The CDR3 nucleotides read TGCAGCGTTGTTCCATTTTCCGGGACTAGCGGGGCCTACGAGCAGTACTTC.

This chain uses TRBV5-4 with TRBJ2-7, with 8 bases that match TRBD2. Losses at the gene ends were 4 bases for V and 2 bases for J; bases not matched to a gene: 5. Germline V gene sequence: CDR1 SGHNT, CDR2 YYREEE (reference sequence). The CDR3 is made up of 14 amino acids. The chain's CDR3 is CASSHGREPYEQYF. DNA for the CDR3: TGTGCCAGCAGCCACGGGAGGGAGCCCTACGAGCAGTACTTC.